This TCR beta chain emerged from a study of CD8+CD57+ T cells in acquired aplastic anemia. Study findings and constraints: It was found that approximately 29 CD8+ CDR3 sequences were shared between patients and controls.

In this sample, this clonotype turned up many times. Antigen: not known. Patients included in sequencing had previously demonstrated CD8+CD57+ cell expansion by flow cytometry. Blood samples were obtained from patients who had received no prior therapy. The CDR3 runs to 11 residues. The germline V gene encodes CDR1 SEHNR and CDR2 FQNEAQ (reference sequence). V lost 5 bases and J lost 12, with 10 bases in between. TCR beta VDJ and CDR3 profiles were obtained from a genomic DNA template. MiXCR, applied by TCRdb to the reads, yields one record per CDR3 protein. The table lists about half a million distinct CDR3 sequences, around 30% of them singletons.

The rearrangement joins TRBV7-9 to TRBJ1-4; D uncertain. Sequenced: sorted CD4+, CD8+, or CD8+CD57+ T cells (not recorded which) from PBMCs. The receptor was derived from a human donor with aplastic anemia. The CDR3 region is CASSAFAELFF. The CDR3 nucleotides read TGTGCCAGCAGCGCCTTTGCGGAACTGTTTTTT.